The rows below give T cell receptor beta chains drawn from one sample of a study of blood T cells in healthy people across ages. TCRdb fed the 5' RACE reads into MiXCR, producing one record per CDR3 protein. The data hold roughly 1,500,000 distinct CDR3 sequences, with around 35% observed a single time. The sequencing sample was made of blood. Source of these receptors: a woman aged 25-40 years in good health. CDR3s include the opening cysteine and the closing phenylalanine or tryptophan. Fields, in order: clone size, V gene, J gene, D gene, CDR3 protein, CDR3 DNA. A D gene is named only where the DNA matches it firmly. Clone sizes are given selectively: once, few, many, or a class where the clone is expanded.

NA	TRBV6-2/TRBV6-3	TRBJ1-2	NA	CASSSADGYGYTF	TGTGCCAGCAGTTCGGCGGATGGCTATGGCTACACCTTC
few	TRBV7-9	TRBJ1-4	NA	CASSATAGSGEKLFF	TGTGCCAGCAGTGCTACTGCGGGCTCTGGTGAAAAACTGTTTTTT
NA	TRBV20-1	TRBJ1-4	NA	CSATGRSNEKLFF	TGCAGTGCTACAGGGAGGTCTAATGAAAAACTGTTTTTT
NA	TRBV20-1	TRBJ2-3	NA	CGARDQQNTDTQYF	TGCGGTGCTAGAGATCAACAGAACACAGATACGCAGTATTTT
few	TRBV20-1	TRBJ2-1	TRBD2	CSARDLGTSVNEQFF	TGCAGTGCTAGAGATCTGGGGACTAGCGTCAATGAGCAGTTCTTC
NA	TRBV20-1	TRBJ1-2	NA	CSARDEQSLYSYTF	TGCAGTGCTAGAGATGAACAGTCGCTCTATAGCTACACCTTC
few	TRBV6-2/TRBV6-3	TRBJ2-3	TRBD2	CASSHRPGLILADTQYF	TGTGCCAGCAGCCACCGCCCGGGACTAATATTAGCAGATACGCAGTATTTT
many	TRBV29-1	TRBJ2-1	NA	CSVEGPARTPYNEQFF	TGCAGCGTTGAAGGCCCAGCCAGGACCCCCTACAATGAGCAGTTCTTC
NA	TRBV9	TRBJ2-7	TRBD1	CASSRTGDEAYEQYF	TGTGCCAGCAGCCGGACAGGTGACGAGGCTTACGAGCAGTACTTC
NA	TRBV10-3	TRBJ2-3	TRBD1	CAITRQGLTRTDTQYF	TGTGCCATCACCCGACAGGGATTGACGAGGACAGATACGCAGTATTTT
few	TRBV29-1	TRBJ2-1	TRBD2	CSVELAGVENEQFF	TGCAGCGTTGAACTAGCGGGAGTGGAAAATGAGCAGTTCTTC
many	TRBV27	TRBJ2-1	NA	CATPDLEQFF	TGTGCCACTCCCGATCTGGAGCAGTTCTTC